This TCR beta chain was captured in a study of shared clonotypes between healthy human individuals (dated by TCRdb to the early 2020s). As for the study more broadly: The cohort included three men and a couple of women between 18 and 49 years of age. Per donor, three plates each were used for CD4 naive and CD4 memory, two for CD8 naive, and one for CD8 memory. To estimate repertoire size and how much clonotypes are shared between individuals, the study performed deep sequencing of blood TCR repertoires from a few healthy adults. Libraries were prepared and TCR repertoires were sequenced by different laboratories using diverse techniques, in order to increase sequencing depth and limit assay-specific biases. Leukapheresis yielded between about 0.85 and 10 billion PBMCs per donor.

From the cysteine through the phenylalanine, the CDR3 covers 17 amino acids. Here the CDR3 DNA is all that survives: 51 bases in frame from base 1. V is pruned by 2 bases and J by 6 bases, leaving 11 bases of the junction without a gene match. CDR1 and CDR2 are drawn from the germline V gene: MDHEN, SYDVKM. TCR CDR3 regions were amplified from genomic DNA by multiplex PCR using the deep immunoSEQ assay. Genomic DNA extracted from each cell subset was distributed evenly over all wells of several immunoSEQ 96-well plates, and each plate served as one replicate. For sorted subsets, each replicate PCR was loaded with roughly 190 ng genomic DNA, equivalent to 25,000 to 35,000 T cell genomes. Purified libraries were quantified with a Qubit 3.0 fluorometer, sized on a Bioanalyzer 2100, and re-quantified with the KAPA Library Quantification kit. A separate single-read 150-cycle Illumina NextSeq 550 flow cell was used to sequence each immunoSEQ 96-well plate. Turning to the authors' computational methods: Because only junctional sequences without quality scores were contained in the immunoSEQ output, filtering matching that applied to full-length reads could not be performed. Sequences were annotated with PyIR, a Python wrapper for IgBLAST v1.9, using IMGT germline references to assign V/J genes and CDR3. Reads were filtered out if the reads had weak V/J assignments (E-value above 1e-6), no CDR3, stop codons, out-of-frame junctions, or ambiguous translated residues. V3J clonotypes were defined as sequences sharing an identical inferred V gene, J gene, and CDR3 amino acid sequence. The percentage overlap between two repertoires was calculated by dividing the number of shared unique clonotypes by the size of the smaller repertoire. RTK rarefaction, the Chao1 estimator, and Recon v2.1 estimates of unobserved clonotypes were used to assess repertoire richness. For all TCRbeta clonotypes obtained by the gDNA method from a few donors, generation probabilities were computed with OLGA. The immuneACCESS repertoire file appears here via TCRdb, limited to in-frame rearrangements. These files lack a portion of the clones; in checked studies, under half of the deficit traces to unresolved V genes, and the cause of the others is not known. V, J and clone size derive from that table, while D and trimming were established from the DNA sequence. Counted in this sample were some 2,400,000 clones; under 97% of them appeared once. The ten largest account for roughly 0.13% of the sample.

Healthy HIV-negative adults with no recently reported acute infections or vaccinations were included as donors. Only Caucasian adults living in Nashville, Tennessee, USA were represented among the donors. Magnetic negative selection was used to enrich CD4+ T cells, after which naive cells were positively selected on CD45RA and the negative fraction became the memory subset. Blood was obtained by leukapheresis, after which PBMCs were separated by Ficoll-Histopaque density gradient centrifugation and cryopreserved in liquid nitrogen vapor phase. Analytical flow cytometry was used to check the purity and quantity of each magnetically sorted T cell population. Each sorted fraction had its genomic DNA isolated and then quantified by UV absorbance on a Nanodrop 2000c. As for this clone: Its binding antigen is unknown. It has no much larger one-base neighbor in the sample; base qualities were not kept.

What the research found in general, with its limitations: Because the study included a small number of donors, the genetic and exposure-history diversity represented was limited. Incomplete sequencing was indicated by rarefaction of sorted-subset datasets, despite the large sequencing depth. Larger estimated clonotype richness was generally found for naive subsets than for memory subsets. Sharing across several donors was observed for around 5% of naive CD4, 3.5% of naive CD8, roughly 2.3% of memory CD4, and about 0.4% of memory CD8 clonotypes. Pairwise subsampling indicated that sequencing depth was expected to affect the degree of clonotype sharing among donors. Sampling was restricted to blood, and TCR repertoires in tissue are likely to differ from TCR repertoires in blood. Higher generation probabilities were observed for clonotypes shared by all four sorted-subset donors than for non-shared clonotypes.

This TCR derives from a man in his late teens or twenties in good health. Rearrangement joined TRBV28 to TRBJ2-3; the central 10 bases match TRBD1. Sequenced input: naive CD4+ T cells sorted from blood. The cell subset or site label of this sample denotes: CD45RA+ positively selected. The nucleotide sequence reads TGTGCCAGCAGTTTAGCCCGATTGGACAGGGGGGAGGATACGCAGTATTTT. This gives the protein CASSLARLDRGEDTQYF.